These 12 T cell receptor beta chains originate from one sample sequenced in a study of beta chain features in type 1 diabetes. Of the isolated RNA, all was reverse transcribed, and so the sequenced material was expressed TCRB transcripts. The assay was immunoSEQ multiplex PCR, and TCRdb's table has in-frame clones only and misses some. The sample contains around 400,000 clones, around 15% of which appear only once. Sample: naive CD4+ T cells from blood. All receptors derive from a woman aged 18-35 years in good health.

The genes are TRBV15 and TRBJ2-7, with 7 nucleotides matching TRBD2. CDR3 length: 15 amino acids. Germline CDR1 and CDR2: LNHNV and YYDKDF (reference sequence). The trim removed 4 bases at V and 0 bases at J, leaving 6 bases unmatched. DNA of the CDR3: TGTGCCACCAGCACCCGGACGGGGGGCTCCTACGAGCAGTACTTC. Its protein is CATSTRTGGSYEQYF. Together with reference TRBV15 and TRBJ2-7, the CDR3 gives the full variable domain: DAMVIQNPRYQVTQFGKPVTLSCSQTLNHNVMYWYQQKSSQAPKLLFHYYDKDFNNEADTPDNFQSRRPNTSFCFLDIRSPGLGDTAMYLCATSTRTGGSYEQYFGPGTRLTVT.

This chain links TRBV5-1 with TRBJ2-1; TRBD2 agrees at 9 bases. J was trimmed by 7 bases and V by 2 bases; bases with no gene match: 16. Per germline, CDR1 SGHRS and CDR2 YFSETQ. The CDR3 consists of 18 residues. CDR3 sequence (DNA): TGCGCCAGCAGCTTACTCCCCCCCGATAGCGGGAGTAGGAATGAGCAGTTCTTC. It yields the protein CASSLLPPDSGSRNEQFF.

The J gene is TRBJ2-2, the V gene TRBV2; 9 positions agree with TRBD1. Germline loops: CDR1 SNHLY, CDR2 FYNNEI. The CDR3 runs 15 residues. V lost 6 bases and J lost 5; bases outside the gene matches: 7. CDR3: CASRKDRGGTGELFF. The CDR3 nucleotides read TGTGCCAGCAGAAAGGACAGGGGAGGAACCGGGGAGCTGTTTTTT.

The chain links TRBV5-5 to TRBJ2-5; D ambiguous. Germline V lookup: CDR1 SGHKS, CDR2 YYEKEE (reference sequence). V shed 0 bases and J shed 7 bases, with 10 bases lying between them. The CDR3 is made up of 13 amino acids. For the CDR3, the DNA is TGTGCCAGCAGCTTGGCCCTAACGGGGACCCAGTACTTC. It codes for CASSLALTGTQYF.

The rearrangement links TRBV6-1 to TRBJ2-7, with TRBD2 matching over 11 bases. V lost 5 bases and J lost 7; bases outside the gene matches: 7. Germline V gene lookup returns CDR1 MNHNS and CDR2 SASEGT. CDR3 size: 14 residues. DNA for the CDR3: TGTGCCAGCAGTCGTAGCGGGAGGGCCTCGGAGCAGTACTTC. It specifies CASSRSGRASEQYF.

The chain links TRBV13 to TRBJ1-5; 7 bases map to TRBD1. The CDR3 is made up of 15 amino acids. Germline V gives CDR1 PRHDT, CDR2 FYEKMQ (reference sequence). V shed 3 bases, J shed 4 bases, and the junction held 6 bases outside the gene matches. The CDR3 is CASSFRLQGNQPQHF. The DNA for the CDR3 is TGTGCCAGCAGCTTTCGTCTACAGGGGAATCAGCCCCAGCATTTT.

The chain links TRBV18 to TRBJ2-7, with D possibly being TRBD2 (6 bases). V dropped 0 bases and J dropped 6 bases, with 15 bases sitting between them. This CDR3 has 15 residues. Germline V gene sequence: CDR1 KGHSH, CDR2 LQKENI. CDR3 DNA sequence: TGTGCCAGCTCACCACCGGTTTTGGCGGGAACCGAGCAGTACTTC. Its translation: CASSPPVLAGTEQYF.

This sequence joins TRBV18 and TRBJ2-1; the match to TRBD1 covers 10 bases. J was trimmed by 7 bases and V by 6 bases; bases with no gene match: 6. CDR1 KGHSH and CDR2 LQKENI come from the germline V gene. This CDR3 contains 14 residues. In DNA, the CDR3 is TGTGCCAGCTCCCGGGACAGGGGAAGGAATGAGCAGTTCTTC. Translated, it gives CASSRDRGRNEQFF. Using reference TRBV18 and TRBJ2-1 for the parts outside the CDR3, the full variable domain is NAGVMQNPRHLVRRRGQEARLRCSPMKGHSHVYWYRQLPEEGLKFMVYLQKENIIDESGMPKERFSAEFPKEGPSILRIQQVVRGDSAAYFCASSRDRGRNEQFFGPGTRLTVL.

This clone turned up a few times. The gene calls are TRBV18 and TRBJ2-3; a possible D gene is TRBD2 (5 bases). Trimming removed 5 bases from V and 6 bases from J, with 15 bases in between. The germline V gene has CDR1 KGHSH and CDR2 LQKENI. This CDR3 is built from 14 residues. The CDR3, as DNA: TGTGCCAGCTCAAGGACGGACTCTCGGGATACGCAGTATTTT. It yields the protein CASSRTDSRDTQYF.

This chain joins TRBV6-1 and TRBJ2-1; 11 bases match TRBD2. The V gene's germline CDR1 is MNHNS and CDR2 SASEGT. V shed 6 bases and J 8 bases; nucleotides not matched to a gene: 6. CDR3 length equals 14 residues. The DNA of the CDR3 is TGTGCCAGCAGGGGACTAGCGGTTTCACATGAGCAGTTCTTC. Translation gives CASRGLAVSHEQFF.

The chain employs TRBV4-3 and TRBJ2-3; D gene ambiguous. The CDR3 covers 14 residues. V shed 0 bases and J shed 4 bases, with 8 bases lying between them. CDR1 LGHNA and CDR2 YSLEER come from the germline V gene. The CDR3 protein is CASSQDSVPDTQYF. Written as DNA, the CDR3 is TGCGCCAGCAGCCAAGATTCGGTGCCAGATACGCAGTATTTT.

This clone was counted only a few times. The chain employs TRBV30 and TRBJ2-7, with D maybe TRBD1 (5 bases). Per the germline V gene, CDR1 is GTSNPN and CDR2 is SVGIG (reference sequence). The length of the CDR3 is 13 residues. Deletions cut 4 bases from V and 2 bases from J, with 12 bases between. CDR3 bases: TGTGCCTGGAACCAGGGAAGTCCCTACGAGCAGTACTTC. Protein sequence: CAWNQGSPYEQYF.